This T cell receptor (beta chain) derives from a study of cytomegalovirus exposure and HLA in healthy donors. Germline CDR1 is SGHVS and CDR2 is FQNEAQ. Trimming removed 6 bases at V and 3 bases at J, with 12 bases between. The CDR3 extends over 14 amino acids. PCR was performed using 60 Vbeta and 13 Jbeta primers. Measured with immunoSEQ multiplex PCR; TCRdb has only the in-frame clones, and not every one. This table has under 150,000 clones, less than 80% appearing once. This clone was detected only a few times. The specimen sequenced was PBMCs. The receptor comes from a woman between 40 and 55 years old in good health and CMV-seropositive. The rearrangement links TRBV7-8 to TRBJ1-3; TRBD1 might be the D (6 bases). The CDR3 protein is CASSLKGGGNTIYF. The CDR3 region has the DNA TGTGCCAGCAGTTTGAAAGGGGGTGGAAACACCATATATTTT. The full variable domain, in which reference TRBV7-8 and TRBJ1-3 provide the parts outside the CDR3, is GAGVSQSPRYKVAKRGQDVALRCDPISGHVSLFWYQQALGQGPEFLTYFQNEAQLDKSGLPSDRFFAERPEGSVSTLKIQRTQQEDSAVYLCASSLKGGGNTIYFGEGSWLTVV.